The source of this T cell receptor (beta chain) is a study of OX40 agonist ivuxolimab in advanced cancers. As for the study in general: Patients received ivuxolimab, an intravenous treatment, every 2 weeks at 0.01 to 10 mg/kg. Checkpoint inhibitors had been given previously to 35% to 50% of patients.

The study's findings and limits: There was clonal expansion of CD4+ and CD8+ blood T cells by week 6 at 0.1 to 3.0 mg/kg. The antigen specificity of the peripheral T cells (those that were expanded) was not determined.

In the case of this clone: What it binds is unknown.

The CDR3 has 17 amino acids. The V gene's germline CDR1 is SGDLS and CDR2 YYNGEE. V was pared by 0 bases and J by 1 base, with 13 bases between. Assay: immunoSEQ multiplex PCR; the TCRdb copy retains only in-frame clones and omits some. The data hold about 80,000 clones, with about nine tenths observed a single time. The chain couples TRBV9 to TRBJ1-4, with a tentative D call TRBD1 (6 bases). This specimen consisted of CD4+ or CD8+ T cells sorted from blood, obtained in a trial of the OX40 agonist ivuxolimab. The receptor's source is an adult with an advanced solid tumor such as melanoma, head and neck, liver or kidney cancer. This CDR3 is CASSVDGRGVTNEKLFF. CDR3 nucleotides: TGTGCCAGCAGCGTAGATGGCAGGGGAGTAACTAATGAAAAACTGTTTTTT.